The 28 T cell receptor beta chains below were found in one sample sequenced in a study of T cell clonality in common variable immunodeficiency. Their recognized antigens are unknown. Study-wide results and caveats: Fewer deletions and N-nucleotide insertions were reportedly seen in common variable immunodeficiency TCR beta sequences.

TCRdb's copy holds only in-frame clones and misses some; the assay was immunoSEQ multiplex PCR. This repertoire holds about 33,000 clones, and none appear only once. Material: peripheral blood mononuclear cells. These receptors all come from a human donor with common variable immunodeficiency.

A remark on this clone: The observed sequence ends 3 residues before the CDR3 terminus, with the missing tail filled in from the germline J gene. J is TRBJ2-7 and V is TRBV5-1; 7 positions match TRBD2. The CDR3 has 15 residues. Germline lookup yields CDR1 SGHRS and CDR2 YFSETQ. The junction had 5 bases not matched to a gene; V was cut back by 2 bases and J by 0 bases. CDR3 region: CASSFRRGFSYEQYF. The part of the CDR3 DNA that was read is TGCGCCAGCAGCTTTCGGCGGGGGTTCTCCTACGAG.

Only a few counts were recorded for this clone. The CDR3 goes on 3 residues after the read ends, and that part is filled in from the germline J gene. The chain joins TRBV29-1 to TRBJ2-5, with 12 bases that match TRBD2. Germline V gene sequence: CDR1 SQVTM, CDR2 ANQGSEA. This CDR3 is built from 14 residues. J gave up 7 bases and V 6 bases, and 9 bases lay outside the gene matches. Here the CDR3 reads CSVKLAGGTGTQYF. CDR3 bases read: TGCAGCGTCAAACTAGCGGGGGGAACTGGGACC.

This clone was recorded many times. The read is 3 residues too short to cover the CDR3 end, so that end is filled in from the germline J gene. This rearrangement joins TRBV5-5 to TRBJ1-1; D perhaps matches TRBD1 (6 bases). Deletions cut 7 bases from V and 0 bases from J, with 16 bases between. Germline V CDR1 and CDR2: SGHKS, YYEKEE (reference sequence). The CDR3 covers 15 residues. The CDR3 bases that were read are TGTGCCAGCTGGGGAGGGGGTAATCTGAACACTGAA. This sequence encodes CASWGGGNLNTE. The full-length CDR3 reads as CASWGGGNLNTEAFF.

In its sample, this clone was seen a few times. The DNA ends 3 residues before the CDR3 does, and the rest of the CDR3 is filled in from the germline J gene. This chain connects TRBV20-1 to TRBJ2-1, with TRBD2 matching 7 bases. Germline values: CDR1 DFQATT, CDR2 SNEGSKA (reference sequence). CDR3 length equals 15 residues. Trimming cost V 5 bases and J 3 bases; bases outside gene matches: 10. CDR3 residues: CSALGASGDYNEQFF. The CDR3 bases that were read are TGCAGTGCTCTAGGGGCCAGCGGGGACTACAATGAG.

This clone was detected only a few times. The covered CDR3 bases are TGCGCCAGCAGGGGGACTAGCGGGGACATGGATACG. Translating it yields CASRGTSGDMDT. The full-length CDR3 reads as CASRGTSGDMDTQYF. The rearrangement links TRBV5-1 to TRBJ2-3; 13 bases fit TRBD2. The CDR3 is cut off 3 residues early in the read; its end comes from the germline J gene. The germline CDR1 and CDR2 sequences are SGHRS and YFSETQ. With V trimmed by 5 bases and J by 6 bases, 6 bases remained unmatched. This CDR3 region has 15 residues.

Comments on this clone: The CDR3 extends 3 residues past the end of the read, so its final part is completed from the germline J gene. The genes are TRBV2 and TRBJ1-1; 10 bases match TRBD1. The CDR3 runs 15 residues. Losses at the gene ends were 0 bases for V and 4 bases for J; bases not matched to a gene: 2. Per the germline V gene, CDR1 is SNHLY and CDR2 is FYNNEI. The CDR3 spells CASSEAGQGGTEAFF. The DNA read from the CDR3 is TGTGCCAGCAGTGAAGCAGGACAGGGGGGCACTGAA.

This clone was seen more than once but under ten times. The read stops 3 residues short of the end of the CDR3; the missing end is completed from the germline J gene. The chain combines TRBV19 with TRBJ1-5; TRBD1 agrees at 9 bases. The CDR3 loop spans 15 amino acids. J was trimmed by 7 bases and V by 5 bases; bases with no gene match: 9. CDR1 and CDR2 (germline): LNHDA, SQIVND (reference sequence). CDR3 DNA, as far as it was read: TGTGCCAGTAGTCCGACAGGGGGATCGCGGCAGCCC. This gives the protein CASSPTGGSRQP. The full CDR3 reads CASSPTGGSRQPQHF.

The table lists this clone with a few counts. The read falls 3 residues short of the CDR3 end, and the missing part is taken from the germline J gene. V is TRBV6-1 and J is TRBJ2-7; 9 bases are a match to TRBD1. This CDR3 contains 15 residues. Germline values: CDR1 MNHNS, CDR2 SASEGT. Trimming removed 2 bases from V and 6 bases from J; junction bases left unmatched: 8. The CDR3 DNA, read in part, is TGTGCCAGCAGTGAACCGGGACAGGGACTCGCCGAG. This encodes CASSEPGQGLAE. The full CDR3 sequence reads CASSEPGQGLAEQYF.

On this clone: The junction shows a germline mismatch at one end, possibly a read error. From the germline J gene comes the end of the CDR3, since the read stops 3 residues before it. This chain links TRBV19 with TRBJ1-2; D is undetermined. CDR1 is LNHDA and CDR2 is SQIVND in the germline V gene (reference sequence). This CDR3 comprises 13 residues. The CDR3 bases that were read are TGTGCCAGTAGGATAGACGGTAACTATGGC. Translated: CASRIDGNYG. The CDR3 as a whole reads CASRIDGNYGYTF.

Many counts were recorded for this clone. The read is 3 residues too short to cover the CDR3 end, so that end is filled in from the germline J gene. The J gene is TRBJ1-6, the V gene TRBV2; TRBD1 matches at 7 bases. CDR3 length equals 15 residues. CDR1 is SNHLY and CDR2 is FYNNEI in the germline V gene. V was pared by 6 bases and J by 7 bases, with 9 bases of the junction left unmatched. The CDR3 DNA, read in part, is TGTGCCAGCAGAGCGACAGGGTTCGGGAATTCACCC. It codes for CASRATGFGNSP. The complete CDR3 protein is CASRATGFGNSPLHF.

By proportion, this clone is medium-sized. Relative to the germline gene, one junction end is altered; a read error may explain this. The CDR3 end lies 3 residues beyond the end of the read and is filled in from the germline J gene. V is TRBV29-1 and J is TRBJ2-3, with D possibly matching TRBD1 (5 bases). The CDR3 totals 14 residues. Germline V CDR1 and CDR2: SQVTM, ANQGSEA. The part of the CDR3 DNA that was read is TGCAGCGTAGAAGACAGTGCTAGCACAGATACG. Protein product: CSVEDSASTDT. The entire CDR3 reads CSVEDSASTDTQYF.

This clone has a count of ten or more. The read ends 3 residues early relative to the CDR3; the germline J gene fills the gap. The gene calls are TRBV6-1 and TRBJ2-7; D is unresolved. Germline loops: CDR1 MNHNS, CDR2 SASEGT. The CDR3 length is 15 residues. Trimming took 1 base from V and 4 from J, leaving 14 bases between them. The CDR3 is CASSEGLGLRYEQYF. Partial CDR3 DNA: TGTGCCAGCAGTGAAGGATTGGGCCTACGGTACGAG.

This clone was counted at least ten times. The read ends 3 residues shy of where the CDR3 ends; the end is completed using the germline J gene. J is TRBJ1-1 and V is TRBV20-1; D unresolved. Germline assignment: CDR1 DFQATT and CDR2 SNEGSKA (reference sequence). V dropped 2 bases and J dropped 3 bases, with 13 bases sitting between them. This CDR3 region has 14 residues. Here the CDR3 reads CSARIQDSDTEAFF. The DNA read from the CDR3 is TGCAGTGCTAGAATCCAGGACTCTGACACTGAA.

This clone was seen a few times. The read finishes 3 residues shy of the CDR3 end, and the germline J gene is used to complete it. The chain employs TRBV30 and TRBJ1-1; TRBD1 agrees at 7 bases. The V gene's germline CDR1 is GTSNPN and CDR2 SVGIG (reference sequence). The CDR3 extends over 13 amino acids. J lost 5 bases, V lost 5 bases, and 8 bases had no gene match. CDR3 DNA (partial): TGTGCCTGGCACAGGGGTGAGGGGACTGAA. This gives the protein CAWHRGEGTE. In full, the CDR3 is CAWHRGEGTEAFF. Complete variable domain (other parts from reference TRBV30 and TRBJ1-1): SQTIHQWPATLVQPVGSPLSLECTVEGTSNPNLYWYRQAAGRGLQLLFYSVGIGQISSEVPQNLSASRPQDRQFILSSKKLLLSDSGFYLCAWHRGEGTEAFFGQGTRLTVV.

This clone was observed a few times. The read is 3 residues too short to cover the CDR3 end, so that end is filled in from the germline J gene. The rearrangement uses TRBV30 and TRBJ1-1; possible D gene TRBD1, 5 bases. There are 13 residues in the CDR3. V was cut by 5 bases and J by 2 bases, with 12 bases left in between. Germline values: CDR1 GTSNPN, CDR2 SVGIG (reference sequence). The CDR3 loop is CAWGGVPNTEAFF. CDR3 bases read: TGTGCCTGGGGAGGGGTCCCTAACACTGAA.

At least ten counts were recorded for this clone. The read terminates 3 residues before the CDR3 end, so the remaining end is supplied by the germline J gene. V and J are TRBV20-1 and TRBJ1-2; the D gene is possibly TRBD1 (6 bases). Per the germline V gene, CDR1 is DFQATT and CDR2 is SNEGSKA (reference sequence). This CDR3 comprises 15 residues. Trimming removed 0 bases at V and 3 bases at J, with 14 bases between. Here the CDR3 reads CSARDYEDSYYGYTF. Incomplete CDR3 DNA: TGCAGTGCTAGAGATTATGAGGACAGCTACTATGGC.

This clone is labeled medium-sized. The read terminates 3 residues before the CDR3 end, so the remaining end is supplied by the germline J gene. The genes are TRBV19 and TRBJ1-5, with a weak D call TRBD1 (6 bases). Germline V lookup: CDR1 LNHDA, CDR2 SQIVND (reference sequence). Trimming shortened V by 3 bases and J by 1 base, and 13 bases separated the two germline ends. The CDR3 loop spans 16 amino acids. Partial CDR3 DNA: TGTGCCAGTAGTATCTCGGCGGGGGCCAGCAATCAGCCC. Amino acid sequence: CASSISAGASNQP. Given in full, the CDR3 is CASSISAGASNQPQHF. The full variable domain, with the rest looked up from reference TRBV19 and TRBJ1-5, is DGGITQSPKYLFRKEGQNVTLSCEQNLNHDAMYWYRQDPGQGLRLIYYSQIVNDFQKGDIAEGYSVSREKKESFPLTVTSAQKNPTAFYLCASSISAGASNQPQHFGDGTRLSIL.

In its sample, this clone was seen many times. The CDR3 end falls 3 residues outside the read, so it is completed with the germline J gene. The V call is TRBV7-9, the J call TRBJ1-5; no reliable D call. The CDR3 has 14 residues. The germline V gene encodes CDR1 SEHNR and CDR2 FQNEAQ (reference sequence). The V and J ends lost 2 bases and 5 bases respectively, with 10 bases between them. The CDR3 bases that were read are TGTGCCAGCAGCTTAATGACGGCGGATCAGCCC. It yields the protein CASSLMTADQP. The entire CDR3 protein reads CASSLMTADQPQHF. Variable domain in full (rest from reference TRBV7-9 and TRBJ1-5): DTGVSQNPRHKITKRGQNVTFRCDPISEHNRLYWYRQTLGQGPEFLTYFQNEAQLEKSRLLSDRFSAERPKGSFSTLEIQRTEQGDSAMYLCASSLMTADQPQHFGDGTRLSIL.

Comment on this clone: The read halts 3 residues ahead of the CDR3 end, with the missing end drawn from the germline J gene. The rearrangement links TRBV2 to TRBJ1-2; TRBD1 matches 9 bases. V lost 7 bases and J lost 4; bases outside the gene matches: 7. There are 14 residues in the CDR3. The germline gives CDR1 SNHLY, CDR2 FYNNEI. CDR3 loop: CASTLDRGSYGYTF. CDR3 DNA (partial): TGTGCCAGCACCCTGGACAGGGGAAGCTATGGC.

Regarding this clone: One end of the junction is discordant with germline, which a read error may explain. Read sequence stops 3 residues before the CDR3 end, and the germline J gene provides the missing end. V usage is TRBV7-7 and J usage is TRBJ2-5, with D hard to call. Germline V lookup: CDR1 SSHAT, CDR2 FNYEAQ (reference sequence). The CDR3 runs to 13 residues. The CDR3 protein is CASSLVAEETQYF. The CDR3 DNA, read in part, is TGTGCTAGCAGCTTAGTGGCAGAGGAGACC.

This clone appeared a few times. Sequencing ends 3 residues short of the CDR3 end; the germline J gene provides the rest. The V and J genes are TRBV5-1 and TRBJ2-5, with 9 bases fitting TRBD2. Germline loops: CDR1 SGHRS, CDR2 YFSETQ. The CDR3 spans 18 residues. The V gene end was trimmed by 0 bases and the J gene end by 5 bases; junction bases not matched to a gene: 14. Partial CDR3 DNA: TGCGCCAGCAGCTTGGCCTTCGCGGGCGGGGGGGCCGGGGAGACC. It codes for CASSLAFAGGGAGET. The CDR3 reads in full as CASSLAFAGGGAGETQYF.

This clone has a handful of counts. Partial CDR3 DNA: TGTGCCAGTAGCGACGCGGGGATCTCACCC. Amino acid sequence: CASSDAGISP. The entire CDR3 reads CASSDAGISPLHF. The rearrangement uses TRBV19 and TRBJ1-6; D gene unclear. The read ends 3 residues before the CDR3 terminus; that terminus is restored from the germline J gene. CDR1 is LNHDA and CDR2 is SQIVND in the germline V gene (reference sequence). With 6 bases removed from V and 10 bases from J, the gap between germline ends came to 13 bases. The CDR3 is made up of 13 amino acids.

This clone was counted between two and nine times. The sequence runs out 3 residues before the end of the CDR3; the remainder is reconstructed from the germline J gene. This chain joins TRBV5-1 and TRBJ1-4, with 8 bases fitting TRBD1. J lost 7 bases, V lost 6 bases, and 11 bases had no gene match. The length of the CDR3 is 15 residues. CDR1 SGHRS and CDR2 YFSETQ come from the germline V gene. The CDR3 here is CASTIGTGLFEKLFF. The part of the CDR3 DNA that was read is TGCGCCAGCACCATCGGGACAGGCTTGTTTGAAAAA.

There are many counts of this clone. The read ends 3 residues early relative to the CDR3; the germline J gene fills the gap. The chain uses TRBV2 and TRBJ1-5; 9 nucleotides align to TRBD1. V shed 4 bases, J shed 4 bases, and the junction held 2 bases outside the gene matches. Germline V CDR1 and CDR2: SNHLY, FYNNEI. The CDR3 sequence is 14 residues long. The CDR3 DNA, read in part, is TGTGCCAGCAGTGGACAGGGGGTGAATCAGCCC. It yields the protein CASSGQGVNQP. The complete CDR3 protein is CASSGQGVNQPQHF. Together with reference TRBV2 and TRBJ1-5, the CDR3 gives the full variable domain: EPEVTQTPSHQVTQMGQEVILRCVPISNHLYFYWYRQILGQKVEFLVSFYNNEISEKSEIFDDQFSVERPDGSNFTLKIRSTKLEDSAMYFCASSGQGVNQPQHFGDGTRLSIL.

On this clone itself: The CDR3 extends 3 residues past the end of the read, so its final part is completed from the germline J gene. V is TRBV19 and J is TRBJ1-4; D ambiguous. Germline CDR1 LNHDA, CDR2 SQIVND (reference sequence). CDR3 length: 14 amino acids. The V gene lost 7 bases and the J gene lost 8 bases, with 17 bases spanning the gap. The sequenced part of the CDR3 DNA is TGTGCCAGTAAGGAAGGAGGGTTCCAGGAAAAA. It translates to CASKEGGFQEK. The entire CDR3 protein is CASKEGGFQEKLFF. Variable domain in full (rest from reference TRBV19 and TRBJ1-4): DGGITQSPKYLFRKEGQNVTLSCEQNLNHDAMYWYRQDPGQGLRLIYYSQIVNDFQKGDIAEGYSVSREKKESFPLTVTSAQKNPTAFYLCASKEGGFQEKLFFGSGTQLSVL.

Details on this clone: The observed sequence ends 3 residues before the CDR3 terminus, with the missing tail filled in from the germline J gene. The chain combines TRBV7-9 with TRBJ2-3, with 14 nucleotides matching TRBD2. CDR1 and CDR2 (germline): SEHNR, FQNEAQ (reference sequence). The CDR3 has 15 amino acids. J gave up 4 bases and V 5 bases, and 2 bases lay outside the gene matches. CDR3 DNA, as far as it was read: TGTGCCAGCAGCCCGACTAGCGGGGGGGCAGATACG. Its translation is CASSPTSGGADT. The whole CDR3 sequence reads CASSPTSGGADTQYF.

There are many counts of this clone. Sequencing ends 3 residues short of the CDR3 end; the germline J gene provides the rest. The chain is built from TRBV5-6 and TRBJ2-1; D remains ambiguous. The CDR3 sequence is 13 residues long. With 0 bases removed from V and 9 bases from J, the gap between germline ends came to 10 bases. CDR1 and CDR2 from the germline V gene are SGHDT and YYEEEE. The CDR3 loop reads CASSLVAHGEQFF. The CDR3 DNA, read in part, is TGTGCCAGCAGCTTGGTAGCCCACGGTGAG.

As for this clone: Coverage ceases 3 residues before the CDR3 finishes, and the germline J gene fills in the end. The chain carries TRBV20-1 and TRBJ2-5; 12 bases fit TRBD2. The length of the CDR3 is 14 residues. With V trimmed by 2 bases and J by 3 bases, 1 base remained unmatched. Germline V CDR1 and CDR2: DFQATT, SNEGSKA (reference sequence). Partial CDR3 DNA: TGCAGTGCTAGACTAGCGGGGGGGAAAGAGACC. Amino acid sequence: CSARLAGGKET. The full CDR3 is CSARLAGGKETQYF.